This is a list of T cell receptor beta chains from one sample in a study of Ad26.COV2.S vaccination and SARS-CoV-2 variants. Profiled with immunoSEQ multiplex PCR; TCRdb holds only in-frame clones, not every one. The sample holds a few hundred thousand clones; over 75% are singletons and the top ten take 10% to 15%. Here the sequenced sample was peripheral blood, taken in a trial of Ad26.COV2.S vaccine versus placebo. These receptors all come from a person between 18 and 65 years old who received the Ad26.COV2.S COVID-19 vaccine or a placebo. Each CDR3 is given with its conserved first and last residue. Each record gives: V gene, clone size, D gene, J gene, CDR3 protein, CDR3 DNA. A D gene is named only where the DNA matches it firmly. Clone size is given for some rows only: seen once, a few or many times, or a class if the clone is expanded.

TRBV4-1	-	-	TRBJ2-3	CASSHITDTQYF	TGCGCCAGCAGCCATATCACAGATACGCAGTATTTT
TRBV28	-	-	TRBJ2-6	CASSLPKPGSGANVLTF	TGTGCCAGCAGTTTACCCAAGCCTGGGTCTGGGGCCAACGTCCTGACTTTC
TRBV28	-	TRBD2	TRBJ2-2	CASRAGGNTGELFF	TGTGCCAGCAGAGCGGGAGGGAACACCGGGGAGCTGTTTTTT
TRBV27	-	-	TRBJ1-6	CASSLASSYNSPLHF	TGTGCCAGCAGTTTAGCGAGCTCCTATAATTCACCCCTCCACTTT
TRBV28	few	TRBD2	TRBJ2-3	CASSLRTSGKVDTQYF	TGTGCCAGCAGTCTACGGACTAGCGGGAAGGTGGATACGCAGTATTTT
TRBV6-5	-	-	TRBJ2-3	CASSYRGGDTQYF	TGTGCCAGCAGTTACAGGGGGGGAGATACGCAGTATTTT
TRBV5-4	-	TRBD2	TRBJ2-7	CASSRRTSPFDEQYF	TGTGCCAGCAGCCGTCGGACTAGCCCCTTTGACGAGCAGTACTTC
TRBV6-5	-	TRBD2	TRBJ2-2	CAAGGLAGTTGELFF	TGTGCCGCAGGAGGACTAGCGGGAACCACCGGGGAGCTGTTTTTT
TRBV4-1	-	-	TRBJ1-5	CASSQDWQGRQPQHF	TGCGCCAGCAGCCAAGATTGGCAGGGACGTCAGCCCCAGCATTTT
TRBV7-2	-	TRBD1	TRBJ1-5	CASSFTRTGRHQPQHF	TGTGCCAGCAGCTTTACTCGGACAGGCCGACATCAGCCCCAGCATTTT
TRBV5-1	-	-	TRBJ2-1	CASSLAVRNEQFF	TGCGCCAGCAGCTTGGCCGTCCGGAATGAGCAGTTCTTC
TRBV4-3	-	-	TRBJ2-5	CASSRGGTSRAETQYF	TGCGCCAGCAGCCGAGGAGGGACATCGAGGGCGGAGACCCAGTACTTC
TRBV23-1	-	TRBD1	TRBJ1-2	CASSQQHSGTVSAF	TGCGCCAGCAGTCAACAACATTCCGGGACAGTAAGTGCCTTC
TRBV14	once	-	TRBJ2-7	CASSPQGKGSYEQYF	TGTGCCAGCAGCCCCCAGGGTAAGGGCTCCTACGAGCAGTACTTC
TRBV29-1	once	-	TRBJ1-2	CSVAAVQGNYGYTF	TGCAGCGTTGCGGCTGTCCAGGGGAACTATGGCTACACCTTC
TRBV9	-	TRBD2	TRBJ2-7	CASSFRDYSYEQYF	TGTGCCAGCAGCTTCCGGGACTACTCCTACGAGCAGTACTTC
TRBV7-2	-	-	TRBJ1-6	CASRTWQNSPLHF	TGTGCCAGCAGGACATGGCAGAATTCACCCCTCCACTTT
TRBV5-4	-	-	TRBJ1-1	CASSFRLNTEAFF	TGTGCCAGCAGCTTTCGACTTAACACTGAAGCTTTCTTT
TRBV27	-	TRBD2	TRBJ2-7	CASSSANRGLAGGQFYEQYF	TGTGCCAGCAGTTCCGCCAACCGGGGGCTAGCGGGGGGGCAGTTCTACGAGCAGTACTTC
TRBV29-1	-	-	TRBJ1-2	CSAAPGPNYGYTF	TGCAGCGCCGCCCCGGGACCGAACTATGGCTACACCTTC
TRBV21-1	once	-	TRBJ2-5	CASSPWGGPEETQYF	TGTGCCAGCAGCCCCTGGGGGGGGCCCGAAGAGACCCAGTACTTC
TRBV5-5	-	-	TRBJ2-7	CASSFGGSGGTVRKDF	TGTGCCAGCAGCTTCGGCGGGTCAGGGGGGACCGTTCGAAAGGACTTC
TRBV27	few	-	TRBJ1-1	CASSLRPWALEYTEAFF	TGTGCCAGCAGCTTGAGACCGTGGGCGCTTGAGTACACTGAAGCTTTCTTT
TRBV11-2	-	TRBD1	TRBJ2-5	CASSLEWSGTDYQETQYF	TGTGCCAGCAGCTTAGAGTGGTCCGGGACAGATTACCAAGAGACCCAGTACTTC
TRBV4-1	-	-	TRBJ2-7	CASSQDSGDEQYF	TGCGCCAGCAGCCAAGATTCAGGGGACGAGCAGTACTTC
TRBV19	-	-	TRBJ2-1	CATQWGGRYNEQFF	TGTGCCACCCAATGGGGGGGCAGGTACAATGAACAGTTCTTC
TRBV7-3	-	-	TRBJ2-3	CASSLSDSTDTQYF	TGTGCCAGCAGCCTTTCTGACAGCACAGATACGCAGTATTTT
TRBV4-3	once	TRBD2	TRBJ2-3	CASSQALTSDTTDTQYF	TGCGCCAGCAGCCAAGCCCTGACTAGCGACACCACAGATACGCAGTATTTT
TRBV5-4	-	-	TRBJ2-1	CASSLAAGSYNEQFF	TGTGCCAGCAGCTTGGCGGCGGGCTCCTACAATGAGCAGTTCTTC
TRBV5-4	-	TRBD2	TRBJ2-7	CASSESSGTYEQYF	TGTGCCAGCAGCGAATCTAGCGGGACCTACGAGCAGTACTTC
TRBV27	-	-	TRBJ1-1	CASSFNPGHLNTEAFF	TGTGCCAGCAGTTTCAACCCGGGACACCTGAACACTGAAGCTTTCTTT
TRBV9	-	-	TRBJ2-3	CASSVYGRSWATDTQYF	TGTGCCAGCAGCGTCTACGGCCGCAGCTGGGCCACAGATACGCAGTATTTT
TRBV7-9	-	TRBD1	TRBJ2-1	CASSLRDRVDSEQFF	TGTGCCAGCAGCCTAAGGGACAGGGTAGACAGTGAGCAGTTCTTC
TRBV10-3	-	-	TRBJ2-7	CAISTGTSYEQYF	TGTGCCATCAGTACCGGGACCTCCTACGAGCAGTACTTC
TRBV19	-	TRBD1	TRBJ2-7	CASSKTGTGIYEQYF	TGTGCCAGTAGTAAAACCGGGACAGGGATCTACGAGCAGTACTTC
TRBV5-5	-	-	TRBJ2-5	CASSFVGGGETQYF	TGTGCCAGCAGCTTCGTGGGGGGCGGAGAGACCCAGTACTTC
TRBV5-4	-	-	TRBJ2-7	CASSLLEDPYEQYF	TGTGCCAGCAGCTTACTAGAGGATCCCTACGAGCAGTACTTC
TRBV6-1	-	-	TRBJ1-2	CASSEDSSYGYTF	TGTGCCAGCAGTGAAGACAGCAGCTATGGCTACACCTTC
TRBV4-3	-	-	TRBJ2-1	CASSQDVWSGTDRFF	TGCGCCAGCAGCCAAGACGTGTGGAGCGGCACGGACCGGTTCTTC
TRBV19	-	-	TRBJ1-1	CASSIGEYLDTEAFF	TGTGCCAGTAGTATAGGGGAGTATCTGGACACTGAAGCTTTCTTT
TRBV5-6	-	-	TRBJ1-4	CASSLGLTTNEKLFF	TGTGCCAGCAGCTTGGGACTAACAACTAATGAAAAACTGTTTTTT
TRBV30	-	TRBD2	TRBJ2-3	CAWSVGGFGREATDTQYF	TGTGCCTGGAGTGTTGGGGGATTTGGGCGGGAGGCCACAGATACGCAGTATTTT
TRBV5-4	once	-	TRBJ1-5	CASSTRGGIQPQHF	TGTGCCAGCAGCACACGTGGGGGGATTCAGCCCCAGCATTTT
TRBV11-2	-	TRBD2	TRBJ2-5	CASSFSSGGRETQYF	TGTGCCAGCAGCTTTTCAAGCGGGGGGAGGGAGACCCAGTACTTC
TRBV5-4	-	-	TRBJ2-7	CASSLSGRTYEQYF	TGTGCCAGCAGCTTGTCTGGCAGGACCTACGAGCAGTACTTC
TRBV27	-	-	TRBJ2-3	CASRTKAPQGLNTDTQYF	TGTGCCAGCAGAACAAAAGCCCCGCAGGGCCTAAACACAGATACGCAGTATTTT
TRBV5-4	-	TRBD1	TRBJ2-7	CASSPDRGRRNEQYF	TGTGCCAGCAGCCCGGACAGGGGGCGACGGAACGAGCAGTACTTC
TRBV15	-	TRBD1	TRBJ1-3	CATSRTGFSGNTIYF	TGTGCCACCAGCAGGACAGGGTTCTCTGGAAACACCATATATTTT
TRBV6-6	once	TRBD1	TRBJ1-5	CASSFDRGVVQPQHF	TGTGCCAGCAGTTTCGACAGGGGAGTGGTTCAGCCCCAGCATTTT
TRBV4-1	-	TRBD2	TRBJ2-1	CASSVREVVAYNEQFF	TGCGCCAGCAGCGTACGGGAGGTCGTCGCCTACAATGAGCAGTTCTTC
TRBV5-5	-	-	TRBJ1-2	CASSLGLVSLLDGYTF	TGTGCCAGCAGCTTGGGACTCGTCAGTCTACTGGATGGCTACACCTTC
TRBV6-5	-	-	TRBJ1-2	CASRHYGGEYGYTF	TGTGCCAGCAGGCACTATGGTGGTGAATATGGCTACACCTTC
TRBV19	-	-	TRBJ2-3	CASSIADQGRKDTQYF	TGTGCCAGTAGTATAGCTGACCAGGGGCGAAAGGATACGCAGTATTTT
TRBV10-3	-	-	TRBJ2-5	CAISVKGGETQYF	TGTGCCATCAGTGTCAAGGGTGGGGAGACCCAGTACTTC